One and the same sample provided the 9 T cell receptor beta chains below, sequenced in a study of T cells in localized non-small cell lung cancer (TCRdb year 2020). Library generation was performed with the immunoSEQ multiplex PCR assay. Sourced from immuneACCESS, this table was stored by TCRdb with only in-frame sequences that have V and J called. A share of the clones is absent; for the studies checked, an unresolved V gene accounts for under half, and the remainder has no known explanation. In this sample the table shows 60,000 to 75,000 clones, 70% to 90% of which occur a single time. The top ten hold roughly 13% of the sample. The sample was peripheral blood, taken before any cancer treatment. The receptor source for this set is a female donor older than 55 with stage I lung adenocarcinoma.

The chain is built from TRBV7-6 and TRBJ1-1; 8 positions match TRBD1. With V trimmed by 4 bases and J by 4 bases, 11 bases remained unmatched. CDR3 length: 16 residues. Germline-derived CDR1 and CDR2 are SGHVS and FNYEAQ. The CDR3 DNA sequence: TGTGCCAGCAGCTCCACGACAGGGGTATACGGCACTGAAGCTTTCTTT. This encodes CASSSTTGVYGTEAFF.

The rearrangement links TRBV19 to TRBJ2-2; D is perhaps TRBD1 (6 bases). The CDR3 contains 16 residues. The germline gives CDR1 LNHDA, CDR2 SQIVND (reference sequence). V was shortened by 6 bases and J by 1 base, with 15 bases between the two germline ends. The CDR3 reads CASSPTPTGNTGELFF. CDR3 coding DNA: TGTGCCAGTAGCCCAACCCCGACAGGGAACACCGGGGAGCTGTTTTTT.

The rearrangement links TRBV5-1 to TRBJ2-2; D is undetermined. V lost 0 bases to trimming and J lost 7 bases, with 7 bases between them. Germline-derived CDR1 and CDR2 are SGHRS and YFSETQ. The CDR3 runs 13 residues. CDR3 sequence reads: CASSLASRGELFF. The CDR3 nucleotides are TGCGCCAGCAGCTTGGCATCGCGCGGGGAGCTGTTTTTT.

The rearrangement uses TRBV9 and TRBJ2-3; D possibly corresponds to TRBD1 (6 bases). The germline V gene has CDR1 SGDLS and CDR2 YYNGEE. The CDR3 extends over 16 amino acids. The V end lost 4 bases, the J end lost 6 bases, and 21 bases lay between the germline ends. CDR3 in amino acids: CASSSDPGRGPDTQYF. The CDR3 DNA reads as TGTGCCAGCAGCTCTGACCCGGGCAGGGGACCTGATACGCAGTATTTT.

This chain joins TRBV7-9 and TRBJ1-1; tentatively, D is TRBD1 (5 bases). This CDR3 region has 12 residues. From germline, CDR1 is SEHNR and CDR2 FQNEAQ (reference sequence). With 1 base removed from V and 9 bases from J, the gap between germline ends came to 9 bases. The CDR3 is CASSLDQGQAFF. CDR3 in DNA: TGTGCCAGCAGCTTAGACCAGGGACAAGCTTTCTTT. The whole variable domain, filled in from reference TRBV7-9 and TRBJ1-1, reads DTGVSQNPRHKITKRGQNVTFRCDPISEHNRLYWYRQTLGQGPEFLTYFQNEAQLEKSRLLSDRFSAERPKGSFSTLEIQRTEQGDSAMYLCASSLDQGQAFFGQGTRLTVV.

This clone has more than one count but fewer than ten. This sequence joins TRBV7-3 and TRBJ2-5; TRBD2 is a possible D gene (7 bases). Germline CDR1 is SGHTA and CDR2 is FQGTGA. V was cut by 2 bases and J by 5 bases, with 15 bases left in between. The CDR3 totals 15 residues. In DNA, the CDR3 is TGTGCCAGCAGCTTAGCGGGGGCGCTCGGTGAGACCCAGTACTTC. Amino acids: CASSLAGALGETQYF.

V is TRBV29-1 and J is TRBJ2-3; D possibly corresponds to TRBD1 (5 bases). CDR1 is SQVTM and CDR2 is ANQGSEA in the germline V gene. The germline V and J ends were trimmed by 8 bases and 4 bases, with 19 bases remaining between them. CDR3 length equals 14 residues. The CDR3 loop is CSTKQAVVADTQYF. The CDR3 coding sequence is TGCAGCACGAAACAGGCGGTAGTGGCAGATACGCAGTATTTT.

The chain carries TRBV5-1 and TRBJ2-1; 8 nucleotides agree with TRBD1. Germline CDR1 SGHRS, CDR2 YFSETQ. V gave up 3 bases and J gave up 6 bases; unmatched junction bases: 8. This CDR3 is built from 15 residues. CDR3 sequence reads: CASSSGTGGVNEQFF. The CDR3 DNA reads as TGCGCCAGCAGCTCCGGGACAGGCGGTGTCAATGAGCAGTTCTTC. The whole variable domain, filled in from reference TRBV5-1 and TRBJ2-1, reads KAGVTQTPRYLIKTRGQQVTLSCSPISGHRSVSWYQQTPGQGLQFLFEYFSETQRNKGNFPGRFSGRQFSNSRSEMNVSTLELGDSALYLCASSSGTGGVNEQFFGPGTRLTVL.

The V and J genes are TRBV30 and TRBJ1-2; D uncertain. There are 13 residues in the CDR3. V was pared by 2 bases and J by 8 bases, with 15 bases between. CDR1 and CDR2 from the germline V gene are GTSNPN and SVGIG (reference sequence). The CDR3 reads CAWSLQDLRGYTF. In DNA, the CDR3 is TGTGCCTGGAGTTTGCAGGACCTACGGGGCTACACCTTC.